This is a list of T cell receptor beta chains from one sample in a study of PD-L1 blockade in urothelial cancer. Clones were sequenced by immunoSEQ multiplex PCR, and TCRdb holds only the in-frame ones, with some missing. The sample lists some 20,000 clones; approximately 86% were seen once. The specimen comprised PBMCs, sampled around atezolizumab (anti-PD-L1) treatment. These receptors came from a man aged 50 to 60 with urothelial cancer. The conserved cysteine and the conserved F or W are not part of the CDR3 here. Fields, in order: CDR3 length, J gene, clone size, V gene, CDR3 protein. Where a row states a size, it is once, few, many or the class of an expanded clone; other rows omit it.

11 | TRBJ1-4 | NA | TRBV18 | ASSETGNEKLF
13 | TRBJ2-7 | NA | TRBV19 | ASSPGTGRSYEQY
13 | TRBJ1-1 | once | TRBV5-1 | ASSFLTGATTEAF
13 | TRBJ2-7 | NA | TRBV28 | ASSLDQGGSSEQY
12 | TRBJ1-1 | once | TRBV19 | ASSLDGRNTEAF
12 | TRBJ2-3 | NA | TRBV27 | ASNQSGGGNTQY
11 | TRBJ2-5 | NA | TRBV5-1 | ASAGTASETQY
12 | TRBJ1-2 | NA | TRBV19 | ASSSDRAGGGYT
14 | TRBJ2-3 | NA | TRBV9 | ASSTTRDRGTDTQY
13 | TRBJ1-5 | NA | TRBV27 | ASSPGQGSNQPQH
14 | TRBJ2-1 | NA | TRBV6-6 | ASSYSIAGRHNEQF
14 | TRBJ2-5 | NA | TRBV9 | ASSPGLAGPQETQY
14 | TRBJ2-1 | NA | TRBV6-5 | ASSYSTKGTGNGQF
13 | TRBJ1-1 | NA | TRBV11-2 | ASSQMGGSNTEAF
11 | TRBJ2-1 | NA | TRBV19 | ASTEGGRDEQF
12 | TRBJ1-2 | NA | TRBV30 | AWSGAQGAGGYT
16 | TRBJ2-7 | NA | TRBV14 | ASSKRILTRGHYYEQY
19 | TRBJ1-1 | NA | TRBV6-7 | ASSYSEGGQGGLLVNTEAF
13 | TRBJ1-5 | once | TRBV9 | ASSVGEGRNQPQH
13 | TRBJ1-5 | few | TRBV28 | ASSPTGGGNQPQH
12 | TRBJ2-7 | NA | TRBV5-4 | ASSLSLIPSEQY
11 | TRBJ2-3 | NA | TRBV27 | ASSLERGSTQY
14 | TRBJ2-3 | NA | TRBV30 | AWSRGTSGRTDTQY
16 | TRBJ2-7 | few | TRBV4-1 | ASSHPGQEALRHYEQY
12 | TRBJ2-1 | NA | TRBV27 | ASSPIVTRNEQF
13 | TRBJ2-2 | NA | TRBV18 | ASSPPEGYTGELF
11 | TRBJ2-7 | NA | TRBV5-6 | ASSLVDSYEQY
13 | TRBJ1-6 | NA | TRBV4-1 | ASSQAPGGNSPLH
12 | TRBJ1-5 | NA | TRBV5-5 | ASSLGGGNQPQH
12 | TRBJ2-7 | few | TRBV10-1 | AITDSRIYYEQY
12 | TRBJ2-1 | NA | TRBV4-2 | ASSQVRGYNEQF
13 | TRBJ2-1 | NA | TRBV2 | ASSLPGLAYNEQF
13 | TRBJ2-6 | once | TRBV11-3 | ASSRDSSGANVLT
14 | TRBJ2-2 | NA | TRBV4-1 | ASSQVSVRGTGELF
10 | TRBJ2-7 | NA | TRBV14 | ASSSSSYEQY
13 | TRBJ1-5 | NA | TRBV6-6 | ASSFDRGSNQPQH
13 | TRBJ2-3 | NA | TRBV25-1 | ATQRSSGRVDTQY